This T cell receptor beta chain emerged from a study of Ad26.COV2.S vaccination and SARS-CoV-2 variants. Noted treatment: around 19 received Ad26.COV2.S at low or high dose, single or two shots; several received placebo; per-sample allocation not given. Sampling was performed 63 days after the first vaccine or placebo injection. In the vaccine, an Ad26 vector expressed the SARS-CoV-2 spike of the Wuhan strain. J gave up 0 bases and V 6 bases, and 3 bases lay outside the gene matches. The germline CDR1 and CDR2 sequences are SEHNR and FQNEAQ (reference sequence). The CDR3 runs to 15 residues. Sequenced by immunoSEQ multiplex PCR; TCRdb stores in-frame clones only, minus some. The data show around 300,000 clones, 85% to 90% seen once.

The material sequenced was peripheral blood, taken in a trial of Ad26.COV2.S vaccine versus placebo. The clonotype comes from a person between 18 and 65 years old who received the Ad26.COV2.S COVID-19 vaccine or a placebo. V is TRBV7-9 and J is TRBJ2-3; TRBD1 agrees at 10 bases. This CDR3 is CASRGTGASTDTQYF. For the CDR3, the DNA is TGTGCCAGCAGGGGGACAGGGGCTAGCACAGATACGCAGTATTTT.